Below are 11 T cell receptor beta chains sequenced from a single sample in a study of OX40 agonist ivuxolimab in advanced cancers. Clones were sequenced by immunoSEQ multiplex PCR, and TCRdb holds only the in-frame ones, with some missing. In the table there are some 52,000 clones, around 80% of which are singletons. The material sequenced was CD4+ or CD8+ T cells sorted from blood, taken in a trial of the OX40 agonist ivuxolimab. The receptors come from an adult with an advanced solid tumor such as melanoma, head and neck, liver or kidney cancer.

The chain uses TRBV7-8 and TRBJ2-7; D remains ambiguous. Between the trimmed V and J ends, which lost 6 bases and 0 bases, there was a span of 12 bases. The germline CDR1 and CDR2 sequences are SGHVS and FQNEAQ. The CDR3 spans 14 residues. In nucleotides, the CDR3 is TGTGCCAGCAGGCTCACCCCGGACTCCTACGAGCAGTACGTC. Its protein product is CASRLTPDSYEQYV.

This clone was observed a handful of times. The chain has TRBV30 and TRBJ1-5; a weak D match, TRBD1 (6 bases). Deletions cut 3 bases from V and 5 bases from J, with 14 bases between. Germline-derived CDR1 and CDR2 are GTSNPN and SVGIG (reference sequence). The CDR3 is 14 amino acids. This CDR3 is CAWSAWAGDQPQHF. CDR3 coding DNA: TGTGCCTGGAGCGCGTGGGCAGGGGATCAGCCCCAGCATTTT.

The J gene is TRBJ2-1, the V gene TRBV6-6; either TRBD1 or TRBD2 may fit D (6 bases each). Per the germline V gene, CDR1 is MNHNY and CDR2 is SVGAGI (reference sequence). The CDR3 is made up of 11 amino acids. V was clipped by 6 bases and J by 10 bases, with 10 bases between them. The CDR3 DNA reads TGTGCCAGCAGCCGAGGGGGGGAGCAGTTCTTC. It is translated as CASSRGGEQFF.

This sequence joins TRBV18 and TRBJ1-1; D is ambiguous. The CDR3 spans 12 residues. With 3 bases removed from V and 10 bases from J, the gap between germline ends came to 12 bases. Looked up from germline, CDR1 is KGHSH and CDR2 is LQKENI. The CDR3 loop is CASSPDGHPAFF. For the CDR3, the DNA is TGTGCCAGCTCACCGGACGGTCACCCAGCTTTCTTT.

This chain connects TRBV15 to TRBJ2-3, with D possibly matching TRBD1 (5 bases). With 1 base removed from V and 3 bases from J, the gap between germline ends came to 11 bases. This CDR3 is built from 15 residues. CDR1 and CDR2 from the germline V gene are LNHNV and YYDKDF (reference sequence). The CDR3 here is CATSRGGRVTDTQYF. The CDR3 DNA sequence: TGTGCCACCAGCAGAGGGGGCAGGGTTACAGATACGCAGTATTTT. The full variable domain, with the rest looked up from reference TRBV15 and TRBJ2-3, is DAMVIQNPRYQVTQFGKPVTLSCSQTLNHNVMYWYQQKSSQAPKLLFHYYDKDFNNEADTPDNFQSRRPNTSFCFLDIRSPGLGDTAMYLCATSRGGRVTDTQYFGPGTRLTVL.

The chain employs TRBV7-9 and TRBJ1-4; 10 bases align to TRBD1. V dropped 5 bases and J dropped 8; count of bases not matched to a gene: 11. Germline V gene data show CDR1 as SEHNR and CDR2 as FQNEAQ (reference sequence). This CDR3 region has 16 residues. The CDR3 is CASSAETGGEEEKLFF. The CDR3 bases are TGTGCCAGCAGCGCCGAGACAGGGGGCGAAGAAGAAAAACTGTTTTTT.

The DNA for the CDR3 is TGCGCCAGCAGCCCCCACACCAGCGGGGGCTACACAGATACGCAGTATTTT. Its translation is CASSPHTSGGYTDTQYF. The chain uses TRBV5-1 and TRBJ2-3, with 8 bases fitting TRBD2. The CDR3 sequence is 17 residues long. Germline CDR1 reads SGHRS; CDR2 reads YFSETQ. V trimming: 4 bases; J trimming: 2 bases; junction bases outside the gene matches: 12.

The chain links TRBV7-9 to TRBJ2-5, with D possibly matching TRBD2 (6 bases). This CDR3 spans 14 amino acids. Germline V CDR1 and CDR2: SEHNR, FQNEAQ (reference sequence). V lost 2 bases, J lost 4 bases, and 11 bases lay in between. The CDR3 region is CASSLSTGVETQYF. As DNA, the CDR3 is TGTGCCAGCAGCTTAAGTACGGGAGTAGAGACCCAGTACTTC.

This clone was counted between two and nine times. The chain couples TRBV30 to TRBJ2-7, with a weak D call TRBD2 (7 bases). Per germline, CDR1 GTSNPN and CDR2 SVGIG (reference sequence). The CDR3 spans 13 residues. The V end lost 4 bases, the J end lost 1 base, and 11 bases lay between the germline ends. Written as DNA, the CDR3 is TGTGCCTGGACCCGGGGGGCGTCCTACGAGCAGTACTTC. Protein product: CAWTRGASYEQYF.

The rearrangement links TRBV4-1 to TRBJ2-5; 12 positions match TRBD2. Trimming took 4 bases from V and 3 from J; bases not matched to a gene: 6. This CDR3 comprises 16 residues. Germline-derived CDR1 and CDR2 are MGHRA and YSYEKL. CDR3 coding DNA: TGCGCCAGCAGCCCAGGACTAGCGGGGTTGGAAGAGACCCAGTACTTC. It translates to CASSPGLAGLEETQYF.

V and J are TRBV11-3 and TRBJ2-3; D gene unclear. The V and J ends lost 1 base and 1 base respectively, with 6 bases between them. Germline lookup yields CDR1 SGHNT and CDR2 YENEEA. The CDR3 totals 14 residues. This chain's CDR3 is CASSLAAGTDTQYF. CDR3 nucleotide sequence: TGTGCCAGCAGCTTAGCGGCTGGCACAGATACGCAGTATTTT.